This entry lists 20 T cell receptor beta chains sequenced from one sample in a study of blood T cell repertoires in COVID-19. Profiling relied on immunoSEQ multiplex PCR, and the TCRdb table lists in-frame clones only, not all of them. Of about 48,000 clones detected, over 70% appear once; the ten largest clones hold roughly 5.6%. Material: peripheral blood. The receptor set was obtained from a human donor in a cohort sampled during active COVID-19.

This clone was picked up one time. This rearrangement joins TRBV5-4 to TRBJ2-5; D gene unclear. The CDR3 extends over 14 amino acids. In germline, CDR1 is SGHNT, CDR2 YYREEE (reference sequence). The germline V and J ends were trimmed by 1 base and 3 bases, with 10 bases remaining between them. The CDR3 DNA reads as TGTGCCAGCAGCTTGCCTACTACAAAAGAGACCCAGTACTTC. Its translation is CASSLPTTKETQYF. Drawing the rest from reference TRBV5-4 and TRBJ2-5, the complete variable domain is ETGVTQSPTHLIKTRGQQVTLRCSSQSGHNTVSWYQQALGQGPQFIFQYYREEENGRGNFPPRFSGLQFPNYSSELNVNALELDDSALYLCASSLPTTKETQYFGPGTRLLVL.

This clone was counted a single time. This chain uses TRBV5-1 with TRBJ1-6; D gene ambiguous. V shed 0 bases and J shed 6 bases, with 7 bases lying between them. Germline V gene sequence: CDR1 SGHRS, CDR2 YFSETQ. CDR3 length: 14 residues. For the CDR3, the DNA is TGCGCCAGCAGCTTGGGACAATTTAATTCACCCCTCCACTTT. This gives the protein CASSLGQFNSPLHF.

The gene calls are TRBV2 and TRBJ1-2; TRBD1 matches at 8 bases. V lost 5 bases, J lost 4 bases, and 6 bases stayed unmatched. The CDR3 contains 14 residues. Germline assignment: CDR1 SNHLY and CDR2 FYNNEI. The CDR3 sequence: CASSLQGAGYGYTF. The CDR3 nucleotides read TGTGCCAGCAGTCTTCAGGGGGCCGGCTATGGCTACACCTTC. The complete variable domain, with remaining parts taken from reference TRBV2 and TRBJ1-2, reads EPEVTQTPSHQVTQMGQEVILRCVPISNHLYFYWYRQILGQKVEFLVSFYNNEISEKSEIFDDQFSVERPDGSNFTLKIRSTKLEDSAMYFCASSLQGAGYGYTFGSGTRLTVV.

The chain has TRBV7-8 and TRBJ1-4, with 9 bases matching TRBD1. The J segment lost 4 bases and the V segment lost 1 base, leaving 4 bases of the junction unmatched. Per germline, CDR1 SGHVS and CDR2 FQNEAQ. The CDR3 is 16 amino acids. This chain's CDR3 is CASSLVSTGGNEKLFF. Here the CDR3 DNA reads TGTGCCAGCAGCTTAGTATCGACAGGGGGTAATGAAAAACTGTTTTTT.

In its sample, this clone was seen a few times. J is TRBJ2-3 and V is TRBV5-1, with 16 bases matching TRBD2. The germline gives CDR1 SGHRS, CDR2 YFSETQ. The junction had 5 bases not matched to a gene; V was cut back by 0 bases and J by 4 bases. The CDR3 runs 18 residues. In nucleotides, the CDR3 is TGCGCCAGCAGCTTGGAGGGGACTAGCGGGGGGGCTTCAGATACGCAGTATTTT. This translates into CASSLEGTSGGASDTQYF.

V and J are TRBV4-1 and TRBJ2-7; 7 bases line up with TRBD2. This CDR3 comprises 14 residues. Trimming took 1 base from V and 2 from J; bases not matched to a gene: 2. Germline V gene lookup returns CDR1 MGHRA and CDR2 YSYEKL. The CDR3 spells CASSQGTRAYEQYF. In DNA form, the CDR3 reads TGCGCCAGCAGCCAAGGGACTAGAGCCTACGAGCAGTACTTC.

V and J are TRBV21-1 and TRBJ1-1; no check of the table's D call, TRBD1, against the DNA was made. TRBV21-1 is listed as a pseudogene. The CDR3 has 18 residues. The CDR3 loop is CASSKPGQGNYESTEAFF. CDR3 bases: TGTGCCAGCAGCAAACCGGGACAGGGGAATTACGAGAGCACTGAAGCTTTCTTT.

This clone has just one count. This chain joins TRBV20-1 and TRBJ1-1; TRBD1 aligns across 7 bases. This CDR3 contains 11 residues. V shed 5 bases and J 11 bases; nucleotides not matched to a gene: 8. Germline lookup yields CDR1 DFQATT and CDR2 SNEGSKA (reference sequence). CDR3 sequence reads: CSAEQGLRAFF. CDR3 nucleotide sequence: TGCAGTGCTGAACAGGGGTTGAGGGCTTTCTTT.

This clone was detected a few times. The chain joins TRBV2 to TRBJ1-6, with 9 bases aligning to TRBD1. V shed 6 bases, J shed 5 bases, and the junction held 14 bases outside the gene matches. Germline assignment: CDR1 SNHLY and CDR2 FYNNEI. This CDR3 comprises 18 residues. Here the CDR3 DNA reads TGTGCCAGCAGCTTAGGGTGGGGACAGGGCGAAGATAATTCACCCCTCCACTTT. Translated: CASSLGWGQGEDNSPLHF.

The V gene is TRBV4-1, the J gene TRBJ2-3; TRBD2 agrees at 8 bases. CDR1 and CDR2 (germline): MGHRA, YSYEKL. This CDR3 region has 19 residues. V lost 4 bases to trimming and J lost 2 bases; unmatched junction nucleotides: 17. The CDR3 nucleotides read TGCGCCAGCAGCCCTATCCTTAGTGCGGGAGGAGGATTCACAGATACGCAGTATTTT. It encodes CASSPILSAGGGFTDTQYF.

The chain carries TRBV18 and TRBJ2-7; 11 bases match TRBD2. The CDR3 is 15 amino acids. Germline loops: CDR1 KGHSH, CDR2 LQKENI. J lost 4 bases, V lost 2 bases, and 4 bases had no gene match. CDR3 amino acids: CASSPKLAGEYEQYF. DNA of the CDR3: TGTGCCAGCTCACCAAAACTAGCGGGGGAGTACGAGCAGTACTTC.

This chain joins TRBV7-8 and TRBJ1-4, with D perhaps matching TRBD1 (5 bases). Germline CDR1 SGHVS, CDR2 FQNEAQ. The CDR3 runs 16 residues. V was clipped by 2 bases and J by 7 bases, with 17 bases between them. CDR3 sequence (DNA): TGTGCCAGCAGCTTAAATTCGCGGGGCATTAGTGAAAAACTGTTTTTT. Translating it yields CASSLNSRGISEKLFF.

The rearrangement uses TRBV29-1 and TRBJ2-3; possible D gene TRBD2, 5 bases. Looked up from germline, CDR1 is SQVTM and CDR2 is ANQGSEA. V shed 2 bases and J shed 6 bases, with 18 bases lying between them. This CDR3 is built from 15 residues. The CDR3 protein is CSVESWGEQVDTQYF. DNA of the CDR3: TGCAGCGTTGAAAGTTGGGGAGAGCAAGTTGATACGCAGTATTTT.

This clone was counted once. The CDR3 reads CASSRSGGLGTDTQYF. The CDR3 DNA reads TGTGCCAGCAGTCGTAGCGGGGGCTTAGGGACAGATACGCAGTATTTT. The chain combines TRBV7-2 with TRBJ2-3; 9 nucleotides line up with TRBD2. The V gene's germline CDR1 is SGHTA and CDR2 FQGNSA. This CDR3 contains 16 residues. V was clipped by 6 bases and J by 3 bases; unmatched bases: 10.

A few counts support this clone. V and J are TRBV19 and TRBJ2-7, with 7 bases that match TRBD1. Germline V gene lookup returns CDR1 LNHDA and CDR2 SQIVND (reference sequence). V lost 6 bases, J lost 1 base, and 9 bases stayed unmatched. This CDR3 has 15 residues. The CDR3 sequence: CASSRRTGPSYEQYF. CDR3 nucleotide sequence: TGTGCCAGTAGCCGACGGACAGGCCCGTCCTACGAGCAGTACTTC.

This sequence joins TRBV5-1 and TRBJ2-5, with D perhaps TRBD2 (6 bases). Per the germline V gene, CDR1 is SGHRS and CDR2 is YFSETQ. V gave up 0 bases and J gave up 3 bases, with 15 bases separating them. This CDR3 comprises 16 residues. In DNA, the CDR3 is TGCGCCAGCAGCTTGGAGGGGTTGGCGGGGAAAGAGACCCAGTACTTC. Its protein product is CASSLEGLAGKETQYF.

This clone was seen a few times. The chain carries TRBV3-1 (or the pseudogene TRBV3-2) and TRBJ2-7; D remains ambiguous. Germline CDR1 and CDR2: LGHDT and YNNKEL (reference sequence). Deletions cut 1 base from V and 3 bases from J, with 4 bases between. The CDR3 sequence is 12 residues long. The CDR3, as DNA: TGTGCCAGCAGCCAAGCTAACTACGAGCAGTACTTC. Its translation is CASSQANYEQYF.

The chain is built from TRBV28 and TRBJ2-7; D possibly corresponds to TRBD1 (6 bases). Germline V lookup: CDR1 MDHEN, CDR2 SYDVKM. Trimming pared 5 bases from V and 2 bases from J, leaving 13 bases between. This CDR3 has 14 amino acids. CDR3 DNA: TGTGCCAGCAGTGTTCCCGGGACAACCTACGAGCAGTACTTC. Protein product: CASSVPGTTYEQYF. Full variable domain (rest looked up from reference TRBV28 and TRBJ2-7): DVKVTQSSRYLVKRTGEKVFLECVQDMDHENMFWYRQDPGLGLRLIYFSYDVKMKEKGDIPEGYSVSREKKERFSLILESASTNQTSMYLCASSVPGTTYEQYFGPGTRLTVT.

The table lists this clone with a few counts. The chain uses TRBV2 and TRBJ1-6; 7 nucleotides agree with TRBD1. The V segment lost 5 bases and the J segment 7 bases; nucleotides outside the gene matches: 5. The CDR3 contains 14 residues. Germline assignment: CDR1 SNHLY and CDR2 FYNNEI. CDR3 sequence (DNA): TGTGCCAGCAGTAAAAGACAGGGAAATTCACCCCTCCACTTT. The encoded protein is CASSKRQGNSPLHF.

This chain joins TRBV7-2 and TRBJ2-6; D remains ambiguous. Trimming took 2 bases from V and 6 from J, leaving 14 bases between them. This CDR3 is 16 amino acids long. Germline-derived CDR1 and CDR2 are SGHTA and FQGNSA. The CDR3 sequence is CASSLSRSGKANVLTF. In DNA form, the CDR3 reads TGTGCCAGCAGCTTATCCCGCTCGGGTAAGGCCAACGTCCTGACTTTC.